A single sample is the source of the 24 T cell receptor beta chains below, sequenced in a study of cytomegalovirus exposure and HLA in healthy donors. PCR used 60 Vbeta primers and 13 Jbeta primers. Clones were sequenced by immunoSEQ multiplex PCR, and TCRdb holds only the in-frame ones, with some missing. The data show 150,000 to 200,000 clones, with around 78% seen just once and about 2% held by the top ten. Sequenced sample: PBMCs. These receptors came from a woman aged 25-40 years in good health and CMV-seropositive.

This clone was detected once. This chain connects TRBV4-3 to TRBJ2-5; 7 nucleotides match TRBD1. The V gene's germline CDR1 is LGHNA and CDR2 YSLEER. Trimming cost V 0 bases and J 5 bases; bases outside gene matches: 9. CDR3 size: 16 residues. The CDR3 sequence is CASSQDPDRFGETQYF. The CDR3, as DNA: TGCGCCAGCAGCCAAGATCCGGACAGGTTCGGGGAGACCCAGTACTTC.

The chain has TRBV14 and TRBJ2-3; D is possibly TRBD1 (6 bases). The CDR3 has 13 amino acids. Trimming cost V 3 bases and J 3 bases, with 7 bases left between them. CDR1 SGHDN and CDR2 FVKESK come from the germline V gene. CDR3 amino acids: CASSHDRTDTQYF. CDR3 DNA sequence: TGTGCCAGCAGCCATGACAGGACAGATACGCAGTATTTT.

The V gene is TRBV27, the J gene TRBJ1-1; TRBD1 agrees at 10 bases. The CDR3 sequence is 14 residues long. Germline CDR1 and CDR2: MNHEY and SMNVEV (reference sequence). V dropped 5 bases and J dropped 3; count of bases not matched to a gene: 3. The CDR3 region has the DNA TGTGCCAGCAGTCCCGGGACAGGGGACACTGAAGCTTTCTTT. This sequence encodes CASSPGTGDTEAFF.

The V and J genes are TRBV5-1 and TRBJ2-2, with TRBD1 as a possible D gene (6 bases). The CDR3 length is 14 residues. V shed 2 bases and J shed 5 bases, with 10 bases lying between them. Germline V lookup: CDR1 SGHRS, CDR2 YFSETQ. The CDR3 bases are TGCGCCAGCAGCTTACGGACAGCAACCGGGGAGCTGTTTTTT. This gives the protein CASSLRTATGELFF.

The CDR3 protein is CASSFAGRRWDTEAFF. The CDR3 DNA follows: TGTGCCAGCAGTTTCGCGGGACGGAGGTGGGACACTGAAGCTTTCTTT. This rearrangement joins TRBV28 to TRBJ1-1; perhaps TRBD1 as D (5 bases). The V gene's germline CDR1 is MDHEN and CDR2 SYDVKM. The CDR3 covers 16 residues. V lost 3 bases and J lost 3, with 17 bases in between.

The CDR3 spells CASSFLEPQFF. As DNA, the CDR3 is TGTGCCAGCAGCTTTCTGGAGCCTCAGTTCTTC. The J gene is TRBJ2-1, the V gene TRBV11-2, with D unresolved. The germline V and J ends were trimmed by 3 bases and 13 bases, with 10 bases remaining between them. Germline V CDR1 and CDR2: SGHAT, FQNNGV. CDR3 size: 11 residues.

This clone was counted a few times. The chain joins TRBV5-8 to TRBJ1-3; D possibly corresponds to TRBD1 (6 bases). Trimming pared 4 bases from V and 0 bases from J, leaving 14 bases between. The CDR3 sequence is 16 residues long. Germline V gene sequence: CDR1 SGHTS, CDR2 YDEGEE. The CDR3 protein is CASSGYRAYSGNTIYF. CDR3 coding DNA: TGTGCCAGCAGCGGATACAGGGCTTACTCTGGAAACACCATATATTTT.

This clone was recorded only once. Other DNA sequences in this sample translate to the same CDR3. The CDR3 region is CASSRGAGNQPQHF. DNA for the CDR3: TGCGCCAGCAGTCGGGGGGCGGGCAATCAGCCCCAGCATTTT. The chain couples TRBV10-2 to TRBJ1-5, with D perhaps TRBD1 (6 bases). Germline CDR1 is WSHSY and CDR2 is SAAADI. The CDR3 has 14 residues. Trimming left V 5 bases short and J 2 bases short, with 10 bases between.

The J gene is TRBJ1-1, the V gene TRBV7-6; 7 bases match TRBD1. V shed 5 bases, J shed 8 bases, and the junction held 8 bases outside the gene matches. Germline assignment: CDR1 SGHVS and CDR2 FNYEAQ. The CDR3 has 13 residues. The CDR3 loop reads CASSTRQGSEAFF. The CDR3 bases are TGTGCCAGCAGCACGAGACAGGGATCGGAAGCTTTCTTT.

This sequence joins TRBV7-9 and TRBJ1-3; D is possibly TRBD1 (6 bases). Deletions cut 1 base from V and 0 bases from J, with 7 bases between. The germline V gene has CDR1 SEHNR and CDR2 FQNEAQ (reference sequence). The CDR3 runs to 15 residues. CDR3 bases: TGTGCCAGCAGCTTAGAGGGGGTCTCTGGAAACACCATATATTTT. This gives the protein CASSLEGVSGNTIYF.

The chain couples TRBV2 to TRBJ1-3; weak D call: TRBD1 (6 bases). The CDR3 totals 14 residues. Germline V gene lookup returns CDR1 SNHLY and CDR2 FYNNEI. V was clipped by 6 bases and J by 0 bases, with 9 bases between them. The CDR3 DNA reads TGTGCCAGCAGAACAGGGTTCTCTGGAAACACCATATATTTT. Protein: CASRTGFSGNTIYF.

V usage is TRBV4-1 and J usage is TRBJ1-2; 8 bases match TRBD1. From germline, CDR1 is MGHRA and CDR2 YSYEKL. The CDR3 is made up of 15 amino acids. V shed 3 bases and J 2 bases; nucleotides not matched to a gene: 5. As DNA, the CDR3 is TGCGCCAGCAGCCACGGACAGGGACTAAACTATGGCTACACCTTC. Protein sequence: CASSHGQGLNYGYTF.

This chain links TRBV28 with TRBJ2-1; 7 positions match TRBD1. This CDR3 is 17 amino acids long. The germline CDR1 and CDR2 sequences are MDHEN and SYDVKM. The V and J ends lost 2 bases and 5 bases, in that order; junction bases with no gene match: 12. The CDR3 here is CASSLRVSNRGNNEQFF. The CDR3 DNA follows: TGTGCCAGCAGTTTAAGGGTTTCTAACAGGGGCAACAATGAGCAGTTCTTC.

This clone was counted a few times. The gene calls are TRBV19 and TRBJ1-5; no reliable D call. This CDR3 spans 16 amino acids. The V gene's germline CDR1 is LNHDA and CDR2 SQIVND (reference sequence). Deletions cut 4 bases from V and 1 base from J, with 14 bases between. For the CDR3, the DNA is TGTGCCAGTAGTAGTGGGGTAACTAGGAGCAATCAGCCCCAGCATTTT. It codes for CASSSGVTRSNQPQHF.

The chain carries TRBV7-6 and TRBJ2-3; TRBD2 is a possible D gene (6 bases). The germline V gene has CDR1 SGHVS and CDR2 FNYEAQ. The length of the CDR3 is 15 residues. Trimming took 2 bases from V and 4 from J, leaving 13 bases between them. The CDR3 loop reads CASSLFSGTADTQYF. As DNA, the CDR3 is TGTGCCAGCAGCTTATTTTCGGGGACTGCAGATACGCAGTATTTT. Drawing the rest from reference TRBV7-6 and TRBJ2-3, the complete variable domain is GAGVSQSPRYKVTKRGQDVALRCDPISGHVSLYWYRQALGQGPEFLTYFNYEAQQDKSGLPNDRFSAERPEGSISTLTIQRTEQRDSAMYRCASSLFSGTADTQYFGPGTRLTVL.

J is TRBJ1-2 and V is TRBV27; D not certain. The V end lost 3 bases, the J end lost 6 bases, and 11 bases lay between the germline ends. This CDR3 has 13 amino acids. CDR1 and CDR2 (germline): MNHEY, SMNVEV (reference sequence). The CDR3 sequence: CASSFRGGNGYTF. CDR3 coding DNA: TGTGCCAGCAGTTTTAGAGGAGGCAATGGCTACACCTTC.

V gene TRBV2 combines with J gene TRBJ1-6, with D possibly being TRBD1 (5 bases). CDR3 length equals 15 residues. CDR1 is SNHLY and CDR2 is FYNNEI in the germline V gene. The ends were cut back, 2 bases at V and 7 bases at J, with 12 bases in the middle. The CDR3 DNA reads as TGTGCCAGCAGTGAACTTGGGCAGGGAAATTCACCCCTCCACTTT. Translated: CASSELGQGNSPLHF.

The chain joins TRBV28 to TRBJ2-2; TRBD1 matches 8 bases. CDR1 and CDR2 from the germline V gene are MDHEN and SYDVKM. The junction had 3 bases not matched to a gene; V was cut back by 1 base and J by 5 bases. CDR3 length equals 15 residues. The CDR3 bases are TGTGCCAGCAGTTTATATACAGGGGGTACCGGGGAGCTGTTTTTT. The encoded protein is CASSLYTGGTGELFF.

The gene calls are TRBV27 and TRBJ1-1, with D possibly TRBD1 on 6 matching bases. The CDR3 contains 14 residues. Germline V gene lookup returns CDR1 MNHEY and CDR2 SMNVEV (reference sequence). Trimming cost V 7 bases and J 2 bases, with 14 bases left between them. CDR3 residues: CASKVAGVNTEAFF. DNA of the CDR3: TGTGCCAGCAAGGTGGCAGGGGTAAACACTGAAGCTTTCTTT.

This clone was counted once. V and J are TRBV30 and TRBJ1-4; D is undetermined. Trimming shortened V by 1 base and J by 10 bases, and 19 bases separated the two germline ends. The V gene's germline CDR1 is GTSNPN and CDR2 SVGIG (reference sequence). The CDR3 has 15 residues. The CDR3 DNA reads TGTGCCTGGAGTGCCGGATACCCGCCGGAGGGAAAACTGTTTTTT. Translation: CAWSAGYPPEGKLFF.

This CDR3 reads CASSVGRGNTGELFF. The CDR3, as DNA: TGTGCCAGCAGCGTAGGCAGGGGGAACACCGGGGAGCTGTTTTTT. This chain links TRBV9 with TRBJ2-2; D is perhaps TRBD1 (6 bases). Germline V lookup: CDR1 SGDLS, CDR2 YYNGEE. This CDR3 contains 15 residues. V gave up 0 bases and J gave up 1 base, with 7 bases separating them.

The V call is TRBV15, the J call TRBJ2-5, with 9 bases aligning to TRBD1. Gene TRBJ2-7 matches the end of the DNA better, so the J call may be wrong. CDR3 size: 14 residues. Germline CDR1 is LNHNV and CDR2 is YYDKDF (reference sequence). As DNA, the CDR3 is TGTGCCACCAGTACCGGGACAGGGTTTTACGAGCAGTACTTC. Protein: CATSTGTGFYEQYF.

This clone was seen only once. The V gene is TRBV2, the J gene TRBJ2-4; 9 bases agree with TRBD1. CDR1 is SNHLY, CDR2 FYNNEI, per germline. V dropped 5 bases and J dropped 3; count of bases not matched to a gene: 8. The CDR3 is made up of 16 amino acids. The CDR3 bases are TGTGCCAGCAGTCCTCCGGGACAGGGCTTCAAAAACATTCAGTACTTC. It codes for CASSPPGQGFKNIQYF. The full variable domain, with the rest looked up from reference TRBV2 and TRBJ2-4, is EPEVTQTPSHQVTQMGQEVILRCVPISNHLYFYWYRQILGQKVEFLVSFYNNEISEKSEIFDDQFSVERPDGSNFTLKIRSTKLEDSAMYFCASSPPGQGFKNIQYFGAGTRLSVL.

The CDR3: CASSQGAGSTGELFF. For the CDR3, the DNA is TGTGCCAGCAGCCAAGGAGCGGGGTCCACCGGGGAGCTGTTTTTT. The chain joins TRBV4-2 to TRBJ2-2; 7 positions agree with TRBD2. The ends lost 1 base at V and 4 bases at J; junction bases unmatched: 3. The CDR3 totals 15 residues. From germline, CDR1 is LGHNA and CDR2 YNFKEQ.